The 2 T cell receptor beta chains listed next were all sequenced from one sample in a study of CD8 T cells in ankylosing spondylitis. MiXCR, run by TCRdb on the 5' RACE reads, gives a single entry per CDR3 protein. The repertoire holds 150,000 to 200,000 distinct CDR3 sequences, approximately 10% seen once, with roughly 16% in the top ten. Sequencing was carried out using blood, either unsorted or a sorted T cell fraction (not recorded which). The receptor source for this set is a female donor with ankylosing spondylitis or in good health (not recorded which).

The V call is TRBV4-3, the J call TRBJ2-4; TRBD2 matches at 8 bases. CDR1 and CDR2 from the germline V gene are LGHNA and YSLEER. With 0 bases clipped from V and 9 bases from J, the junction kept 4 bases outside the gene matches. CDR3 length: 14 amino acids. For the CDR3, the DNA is TGCGCCAGCAGCCAAGATCGCCGGGGGGGCATTCAGTACTTC. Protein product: CASSQDRRGGIQYF.

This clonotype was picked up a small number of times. DNA for the CDR3: TGTGCCAGCAGCCCACGGGACAGCCATGAGCAGTTCTTC. Protein sequence: CASSPRDSHEQFF. The V gene is TRBV9, the J gene TRBJ2-1, with 7 bases aligning to TRBD1. This CDR3 region has 13 residues. Losses at the gene ends were 4 bases for V and 8 bases for J; bases not matched to a gene: 6. Looked up from germline, CDR1 is SGDLS and CDR2 is YYNGEE. The variable domain in full, completed from reference TRBV9 and TRBJ2-1, reads DSGVTQTPKHLITATGQRVTLRCSPRSGDLSVYWYQQSLDQGLQFLIQYYNGEERAKGNILERFSAQQFPDLHSELNLSSLELGDSALYFCASSPRDSHEQFFGPGTRLTVL.